This is a list of T cell receptor beta chains from one sample in a study of blood T cell repertoires in COVID-19. Method: immunoSEQ multiplex PCR; TCRdb's copy keeps in-frame clones and lacks some. This sample carries 150,000 to 200,000 clones, under 90% of them seen once, and the ten largest clones take about 15%. Material: peripheral blood. The origin of the receptors is a woman aged 70-85 years with COVID-19, enrolled during active disease. The CDR3 runs from the conserved cysteine through the conserved F or W. The D gene is left open where the match is weak. Size is omitted from some rows. Given values are once, few, many or a class for expanded clones.

j_gene,d_gene,abundance,v_gene,CDR3aa,CDR3nt
TRBJ1-5,.,.,TRBV10-3,CAISDSGDGNQPQHF,TGTGCCATCAGTGACTCCGGGGATGGCAATCAGCCCCAGCATTTT
TRBJ2-1,TRBD2,once,TRBV4-2,CASSQDPLAGGYNEQFF,TGTGCCAGCAGCCAAGACCCCCTAGCGGGGGGCTACAATGAGCAGTTCTTC
TRBJ1-1,.,.,TRBV18,CASSPLLGGEGTEAFF,TGTGCCAGCTCACCACTTCTGGGGGGTGAGGGCACTGAAGCTTTCTTT
TRBJ2-5,.,.,TRBV13,CASSFRTVETQYF,TGTGCCAGCAGCTTTCGGACAGTAGAGACCCAGTACTTC
TRBJ1-1,.,.,TRBV4-2,CASSQDSNTEAFF,TGTGCCAGCAGCCAAGATTCTAACACTGAAGCTTTCTTT
TRBJ2-3,TRBD2,.,TRBV10-3,CAISGLAGATDTQYF,TGTGCCATCAGCGGACTAGCGGGAGCAACAGATACGCAGTATTTT
TRBJ1-2,.,.,TRBV10-3,CAISESGEGGYTF,TGTGCCATCAGTGAGTCAGGGGAGGGTGGCTACACCTTC
TRBJ1-2,.,.,TRBV7-9,CASSSTEDYTF,TGTGCCAGCAGCTCGACAGAGGACTACACCTTC
TRBJ2-3,TRBD2,.,TRBV11-3,CASSPGGGSDTQYF,TGTGCCAGCAGCCCGGGAGGGGGGTCAGATACGCAGTATTTT
TRBJ1-2,TRBD1,few,TRBV6-1,CASSEARTGDWGYTF,TGTGCCAGCAGTGAAGCGCGGACAGGGGATTGGGGCTACACCTTC
TRBJ2-1,.,once,TRBV6-5,CASKQTGNEQFF,TGTGCCAGCAAACAAACAGGGAATGAGCAGTTCTTC
TRBJ1-1,.,.,TRBV2,CASSEHPGGGTEAFF,TGTGCCAGCAGTGAACACCCCGGGGGTGGAACTGAAGCTTTCTTT
TRBJ1-5,.,.,TRBV2,CATSGVYSNQPQHF,TGTGCCACTTCGGGGGTCTATAGCAATCAGCCCCAGCATTTT
TRBJ2-5,TRBD1,.,TRBV11-2,CASSLGQAQETQYF,TGTGCCAGCAGCTTGGGACAGGCTCAAGAGACCCAGTACTTC
TRBJ1-2,TRBD1,.,TRBV19,CASSDRGVDGYTF,TGTGCCAGTAGCGACAGGGGGGTGGATGGCTACACCTTC
TRBJ2-2,.,.,TRBV7-8,CASSLTRGGNTGELFF,TGTGCCAGCAGCTTAACCAGGGGTGGGAACACCGGGGAGCTGTTTTTT
TRBJ1-2,TRBD1,.,TRBV28,CASSAGTAYGYTF,TGTGCCAGCAGTGCCGGGACAGCCTATGGCTACACCTTC
TRBJ1-5,.,few,TRBV28,CASNTRQSLNQPQHF,TGTGCCAGTAATACGAGGCAGAGTCTCAATCAGCCCCAGCATTTT
TRBJ2-3,.,.,TRBV7-9,CASSQPWGGADTQYF,TGTGCCAGCAGCCAGCCTTGGGGGGGCGCAGATACGCAGTATTTT
TRBJ2-2,TRBD2,.,TRBV7-2,CASKVDRLAGYTGELFF,TGTGCCAGCAAGGTTGACCGGCTAGCGGGCTACACCGGGGAGCTGTTTTTT
TRBJ2-3,.,.,TRBV10-3,CAISESGGGGTDTQYF,TGTGCCATCAGTGAGTCGGGCGGAGGGGGCACAGATACGCAGTATTTT
TRBJ2-2,.,.,TRBV6-5,CASSTTGTTGELFF,TGTGCCAGCAGCACCACAGGGACCACCGGGGAGCTGTTTTTT
TRBJ1-5,.,.,TRBV28,CASSREGVGNQPQHF,TGTGCCAGCAGCCGCGAGGGGGTCGGCAATCAGCCCCAGCATTTT
TRBJ1-6,TRBD1,.,TRBV4-1,CASSLSGTGNSPLHF,TGCGCCAGCAGCTTATCCGGGACAGGGAATTCACCCCTCCACTTT
TRBJ2-7,TRBD1,.,TRBV18,CASSQGQGDEQYF,TGTGCCAGCTCACAGGGACAGGGCGACGAGCAGTACTTC
TRBJ2-3,.,.,TRBV7-8,CASSISGPDTQYF,TGTGCCAGCAGCATAAGCGGCCCAGATACGCAGTATTTT